This T cell receptor beta chain appears in the sequencing data of a study of preoperative IRX-2 immunotherapy in early breast cancer. Here immunoSEQ multiplex PCR was the method, and the copy in TCRdb shows in-frame clones only, minus some. The table shows roughly 25,000 clones, with 80% to 90% occurring only once. Regarding treatment: preoperative locoregional IRX-2 cytokine immunotherapy. Patients received preoperative, locoregional IRX-2 cytokine immunotherapy in a phase Ib study. The CDR3 totals 18 residues. CDR1 is SGHTA, CDR2 FQGNSA, per germline. Trimming took off 5 bases at V and 1 base at J, with 18 bases between the two ends. This clone was seen just once.

The input for sequencing was tumor tissue, taken after IRX-2 immunotherapy. The source of this sequence is a human donor with breast cancer. The chain has TRBV7-2 and TRBJ1-6; TRBD1 might be the D (5 bases). CDR3 amino acids: CASSPTLGGGSYNSPLHF. Here the CDR3 DNA reads TGTGCCAGCAGCCCTACCCTCGGGGGTGGATCCTATAATTCACCCCTCCACTTT.